This T cell receptor (beta chain) was retrieved from a study of radiotherapy plus CTLA-4 blockade in lung cancer. Study information: Objective responses were recorded in 15% to 20% of patients, with disease control recorded in approximately 34%.

Study-wide results and limits: Peripheral blood showed expansion of tumor-derived TCR clones after radiotherapy and ipilimumab.

This clone was detected a few times. Its antigen remains unknown. The method was immunoSEQ multiplex PCR; TCRdb's version includes in-frame clones alone and lacks a portion of them. Here the sample spans tens of thousands of clones, 70% to 80% being singletons. The receptor comes from a human donor with non-small cell lung cancer who had a complete response to radiotherapy plus ipilimumab. Sequences were derived from peripheral blood, sampled from a patient treated with radiotherapy plus ipilimumab.

The CDR3 region has the DNA TGTGCCAGCAGCCAGGGTTTAAGGGAGCCCCAAGAGACCCAGTACTTC. This encodes CASSQGLREPQETQYF. The V and J genes are TRBV5-4 and TRBJ2-5; perhaps D is TRBD1 or TRBD2 (5 bases each). The length of the CDR3 is 16 residues. Germline CDR1 SGHNT, CDR2 YYREEE (reference sequence). V lost 4 bases and J lost 1, with 17 bases in between.